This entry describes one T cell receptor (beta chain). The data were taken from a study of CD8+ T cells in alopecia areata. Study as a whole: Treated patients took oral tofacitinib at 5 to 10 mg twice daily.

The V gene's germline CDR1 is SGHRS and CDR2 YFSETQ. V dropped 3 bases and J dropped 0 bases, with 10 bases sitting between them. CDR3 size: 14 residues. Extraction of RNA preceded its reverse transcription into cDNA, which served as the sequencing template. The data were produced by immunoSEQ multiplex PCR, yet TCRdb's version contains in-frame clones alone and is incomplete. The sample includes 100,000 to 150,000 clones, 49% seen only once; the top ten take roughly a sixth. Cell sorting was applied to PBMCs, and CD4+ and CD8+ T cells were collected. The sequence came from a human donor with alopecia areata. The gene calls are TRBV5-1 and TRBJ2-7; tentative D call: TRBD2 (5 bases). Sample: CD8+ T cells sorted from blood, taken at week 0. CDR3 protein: CASSSYRDSYEQYF. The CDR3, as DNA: TGCGCCAGCAGCTCGTACCGGGACTCCTACGAGCAGTACTTC. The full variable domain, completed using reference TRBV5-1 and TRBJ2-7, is KAGVTQTPRYLIKTRGQQVTLSCSPISGHRSVSWYQQTPGQGLQFLFEYFSETQRNKGNFPGRFSGRQFSNSRSEMNVSTLELGDSALYLCASSSYRDSYEQYFGPGTRLTVT.